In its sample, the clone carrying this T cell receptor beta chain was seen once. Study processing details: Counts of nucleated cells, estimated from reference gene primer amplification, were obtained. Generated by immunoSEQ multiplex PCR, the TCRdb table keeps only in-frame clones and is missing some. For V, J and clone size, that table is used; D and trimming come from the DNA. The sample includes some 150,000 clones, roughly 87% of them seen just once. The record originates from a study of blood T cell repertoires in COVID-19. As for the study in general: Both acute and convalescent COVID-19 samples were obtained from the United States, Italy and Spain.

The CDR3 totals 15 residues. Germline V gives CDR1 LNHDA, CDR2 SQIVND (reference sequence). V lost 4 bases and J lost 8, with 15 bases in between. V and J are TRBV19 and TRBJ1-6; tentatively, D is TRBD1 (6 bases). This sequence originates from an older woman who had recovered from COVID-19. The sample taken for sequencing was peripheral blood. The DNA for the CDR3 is TGTGCCAGTAGTAGGACAGCCGCAGGAGATTCACCCCTCCACTTT. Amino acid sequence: CASSRTAAGDSPLHF.